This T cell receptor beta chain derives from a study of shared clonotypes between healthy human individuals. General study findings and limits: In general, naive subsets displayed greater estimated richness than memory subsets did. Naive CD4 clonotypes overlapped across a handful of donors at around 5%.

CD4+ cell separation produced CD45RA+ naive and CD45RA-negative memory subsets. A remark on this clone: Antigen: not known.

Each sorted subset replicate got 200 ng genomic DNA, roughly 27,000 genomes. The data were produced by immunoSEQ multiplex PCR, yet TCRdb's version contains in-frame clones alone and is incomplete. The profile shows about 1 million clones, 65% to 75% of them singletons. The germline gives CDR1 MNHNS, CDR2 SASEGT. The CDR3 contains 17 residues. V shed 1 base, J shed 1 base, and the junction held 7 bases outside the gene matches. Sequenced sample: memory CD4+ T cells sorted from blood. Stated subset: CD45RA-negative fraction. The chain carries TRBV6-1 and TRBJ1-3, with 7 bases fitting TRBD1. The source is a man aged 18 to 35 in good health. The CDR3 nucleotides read TGTGCCAGCAGTGAAGTGGGACAGCTCTTATCTGGAAACACCATATATTTT. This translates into CASSEVGQLLSGNTIYF.